This T cell receptor beta chain was documented in a study of vaccination and CD4 T cells after COVID-19. Notes on the study in general: Median numbers of SARS-CoV-2-reactive clonotypes increased from around 20 to 38 (not a significant change).

The V segment lost 6 bases and the J segment 4 bases; nucleotides outside the gene matches: 15. The V gene's germline CDR1 is LNHDA and CDR2 SQIVND (reference sequence). The CDR3 runs to 17 residues. The Oncomine TCR Beta short-read assay was applied to DNA of cultured CD4+ T cells. The genomic DNA was obtained from cultured CD4+ T cells by extraction with the QIAamp micro DNA kit. A single record per CDR3 protein comes from TCRdb applying MiXCR to the PCR reads. The sample lists about 12,000 distinct CDR3 sequences; about 50% were seen once. Treatment noted: roughly 11-day PBMC culture with coronavirus spike peptide pools or control peptides (ViraFEST assay). Peptide-pool expansion of antigen-specific T cells preceded TCR sequencing in ViraFEST. A word on this clonotype: The antigen remains unidentified.

The V call is TRBV19, the J call TRBJ1-1; 9 bases fit TRBD1. The sequence was obtained from a human donor who had recovered from COVID-19. Sample: CD4+ T cells from blood, cultured in vitro. The CDR3 sequence: CASRLTGTGLSATEAFF. CDR3 coding DNA: TGTGCCAGTAGGCTTACCGGGACAGGGTTGTCTGCCACTGAAGCTTTCTTT. Full variable domain (remainder filled in from reference TRBV19 and TRBJ1-1): DGGITQSPKYLFRKEGQNVTLSCEQNLNHDAMYWYRQDPGQGLRLIYYSQIVNDFQKGDIAEGYSVSREKKESFPLTVTSAQKNPTAFYLCASRLTGTGLSATEAFFGQGTRLTVV.